These 6 T cell receptor beta chains were sequenced from one sample in a study of blood T cell repertoires in COVID-19. Clones were sequenced by immunoSEQ multiplex PCR, and TCRdb holds only the in-frame ones, with some missing. This table holds some 100,000 clones, roughly nine tenths found once. The specimen was peripheral blood. These receptors were collected from a man between 50 and 59 years old with acute or convalescent COVID-19.

The chain couples TRBV18 to TRBJ2-7; 7 bases are shared with TRBD1. With 4 bases clipped from V and 2 bases from J, the junction kept 11 bases outside the gene matches. The length of the CDR3 is 16 residues. CDR1 and CDR2 from the germline V gene are KGHSH and LQKENI. The CDR3 protein is CASSLSDGTVPYEQYF. The CDR3 DNA is TGTGCCAGCTCACTCTCTGACGGGACAGTCCCCTACGAGCAGTACTTC. The whole variable domain, remainder taken from reference TRBV18 and TRBJ2-7, is NAGVMQNPRHLVRRRGQEARLRCSPMKGHSHVYWYRQLPEEGLKFMVYLQKENIIDESGMPKERFSAEFPKEGPSILRIQQVVRGDSAAYFCASSLSDGTVPYEQYFGPGTRLTVT.

The chain uses TRBV30 and TRBJ2-5; D remains unclear. Deletions cut 4 bases from V and 1 base from J, with 10 bases between. The CDR3 consists of 13 residues. Germline assignment: CDR1 GTSNPN and CDR2 SVGIG (reference sequence). The CDR3 spells CAWTLGSQETQYF. The CDR3 region has the DNA TGTGCCTGGACCCTGGGCTCCCAAGAGACCCAGTACTTC. Complete variable domain (other parts from reference TRBV30 and TRBJ2-5): SQTIHQWPATLVQPVGSPLSLECTVEGTSNPNLYWYRQAAGRGLQLLFYSVGIGQISSEVPQNLSASRPQDRQFILSSKKLLLSDSGFYLCAWTLGSQETQYFGPGTRLLVL.

The chain employs TRBV7-9 and TRBJ2-3; 7 bases are a match to TRBD1. V shed 0 bases and J 5 bases; nucleotides not matched to a gene: 5. Germline CDR1 is SEHNR and CDR2 is FQNEAQ (reference sequence). The CDR3 loop spans 15 amino acids. The CDR3 nucleotides read TGTGCCAGCAGCTTAGCGTCAGGGGGTGGAGATACGCAGTATTTT. As protein: CASSLASGGGDTQYF. The whole variable domain, remainder taken from reference TRBV7-9 and TRBJ2-3, is DTGVSQNPRHKITKRGQNVTFRCDPISEHNRLYWYRQTLGQGPEFLTYFQNEAQLEKSRLLSDRFSAERPKGSFSTLEIQRTEQGDSAMYLCASSLASGGGDTQYFGPGTRLTVL.

The V call is TRBV6-5, the J call TRBJ1-3, with 7 bases aligning to TRBD1. CDR3 length: 13 amino acids. Germline-derived CDR1 and CDR2 are MNHEY and SVGAGI. Trimming at V came to 5 bases and at J to 3 bases, leaving 1 base not matched to a gene. As DNA, the CDR3 is TGTGCCAGCAGTACAGGGGTTGGAAACACCATATATTTT. Protein: CASSTGVGNTIYF.

The chain joins TRBV12-5 to TRBJ2-1, with 10 nucleotides matching TRBD2. V shed 1 base, J shed 5 bases, and the junction held 8 bases outside the gene matches. The CDR3 is 17 residues long. Germline values: CDR1 LGHNT, CDR2 FRNRAP. The CDR3 DNA sequence: TGTGCTAGTGGTTTGGCCCCTGCTAGCGGGAGCCACAATGAGCAGTTCTTC. It encodes CASGLAPASGSHNEQFF. The full variable domain, rest sourced from reference TRBV12-5 and TRBJ2-1, is DARVTQTPRHKVTEMGQEVTMRCQPILGHNTVFWYRQTMMQGLELLAYFRNRAPLDDSGMPKDRFSAEMPDATLATLKIQPSEPRDSAVYFCASGLAPASGSHNEQFFGPGTRLTVL.

The chain is built from TRBV7-2 and TRBJ2-1; D might be TRBD1 (5 bases). The germline gives CDR1 SGHTA, CDR2 FQGNSA. Deletions cut 5 bases from V and 4 bases from J, with 18 bases between. The CDR3 loop spans 16 amino acids. CDR3 sequence reads: CASSADPRGWYNEQFF. DNA for the CDR3: TGTGCCAGCAGCGCCGACCCAAGGGGCTGGTACAATGAGCAGTTCTTC.